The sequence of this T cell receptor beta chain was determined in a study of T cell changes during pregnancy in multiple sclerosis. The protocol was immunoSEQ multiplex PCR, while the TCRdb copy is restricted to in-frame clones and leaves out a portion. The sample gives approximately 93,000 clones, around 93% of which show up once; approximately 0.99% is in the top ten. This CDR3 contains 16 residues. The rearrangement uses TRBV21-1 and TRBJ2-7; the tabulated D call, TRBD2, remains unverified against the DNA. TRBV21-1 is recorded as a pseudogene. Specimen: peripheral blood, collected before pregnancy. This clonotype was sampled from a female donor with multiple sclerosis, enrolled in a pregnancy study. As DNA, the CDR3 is TGTGCCAGCAGCAAAGCCCTAGGTGGTGGTTCCTACGAGCAGTACTTC. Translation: CASSKALGGGSYEQYF.